The 14 T cell receptor beta chains in this list originate from one sample, sequenced in a study of shared clonotypes between healthy human individuals. Produced via immunoSEQ multiplex PCR; TCRdb's table is partial and in-frame only. Among over a million clones listed, roughly 97% were seen once. The specimen was naive CD4+ T cells sorted from blood. Subset noted: CD45RA+ positively selected. The origin of the receptors is a man aged 25 to 45 in good health.

Concerning this clone: Different DNA sequences within this sample yield the same CDR3. The genes are TRBV28 and TRBJ2-7; unclear D gene. V was trimmed by 4 bases and J by 0 bases, leaving 4 bases between them. Germline V gene lookup returns CDR1 MDHEN and CDR2 SYDVKM. The CDR3 extends over 12 amino acids. As DNA, the CDR3 is TGTGCCAGCAGTTCGGTCTCCTACGAGCAGTACTTC. This codes for CASSSVSYEQYF.

V is TRBV9 and J is TRBJ2-3, with D maybe TRBD1 (5 bases). Germline V gene sequence: CDR1 SGDLS, CDR2 YYNGEE. V lost 3 bases and J lost 4, with 15 bases in between. The CDR3 extends over 15 amino acids. This CDR3 reads CASSERGRAADTQYF. In DNA, the CDR3 is TGTGCCAGCAGCGAAAGGGGCAGGGCCGCAGATACGCAGTATTTT.

V usage is TRBV7-9 and J usage is TRBJ2-1; 11 nucleotides align to TRBD2. CDR3 length: 17 residues. Trimming removed 4 bases from V and 5 bases from J; junction bases left unmatched: 10. Germline V gene data show CDR1 as SEHNR and CDR2 as FQNEAQ (reference sequence). CDR3 in amino acids: CASSSPLAGDLDNEQFF. The CDR3 coding sequence is TGTGCCAGCAGCTCCCCACTAGCGGGAGATCTGGACAATGAGCAGTTCTTC. The whole variable domain, remainder taken from reference TRBV7-9 and TRBJ2-1, is DTGVSQNPRHKITKRGQNVTFRCDPISEHNRLYWYRQTLGQGPEFLTYFQNEAQLEKSRLLSDRFSAERPKGSFSTLEIQRTEQGDSAMYLCASSSPLAGDLDNEQFFGPGTRLTVL.

This clone has only a few counts. This chain uses TRBV6-1 with TRBJ2-7, with 13 bases identical to TRBD2. The CDR3 length is 15 residues. The germline CDR1 and CDR2 sequences are MNHNS and SASEGT. Germline trimming cut 5 bases from V and 4 bases from J; bases unmatched to any gene: 5. As DNA, the CDR3 is TGTGCCAGCAGTTTAGGGACTAGCGGGATTTACGAGCAGTACTTC. This encodes CASSLGTSGIYEQYF.

V gene TRBV4-3 combines with J gene TRBJ1-5, with D unclear. The CDR3 runs 16 residues. CDR1 LGHNA and CDR2 YSLEER come from the germline V gene. The V end lost 0 bases, the J end lost 0 bases, and 9 bases lay between the germline ends. The CDR3 is CASSQEPVYSNQPQHF. The DNA for the CDR3 is TGCGCCAGCAGCCAAGAGCCCGTCTATAGCAATCAGCCCCAGCATTTT.

DNA of the CDR3: TGTGCCAGCTCACCACGAGACAGGGCGAAGTATTTT. Its translation is CASSPRDRAKYF. The chain is built from TRBV18 and TRBJ2-3, with TRBD1 identical over 7 bases. CDR1 is KGHSH, CDR2 LQKENI, per germline. This CDR3 has 12 amino acids. Losses at the gene ends were 1 base for V and 13 bases for J; bases not matched to a gene: 5.

This clone has ten or more counts. Other nucleotide sequences in the sample specify the same CDR3. The chain links TRBV2 to TRBJ2-5; D is undetermined. The CDR3 has 12 amino acids. The germline V gene has CDR1 SNHLY and CDR2 FYNNEI. V lost 5 bases and J 3 bases, leaving 7 bases between the germline ends. CDR3 residues: CASSLTEETQYF. The DNA for the CDR3 is TGTGCCAGCAGTCTGACGGAAGAGACCCAGTACTTC. Supplemented by reference TRBV2 and TRBJ2-5, the full variable domain reads EPEVTQTPSHQVTQMGQEVILRCVPISNHLYFYWYRQILGQKVEFLVSFYNNEISEKSEIFDDQFSVERPDGSNFTLKIRSTKLEDSAMYFCASSLTEETQYFGPGTRLLVL.

This chain uses TRBV30 with TRBJ2-4, with D tentatively TRBD2 (5 bases). Per the germline V gene, CDR1 is GTSNPN and CDR2 is SVGIG (reference sequence). The CDR3 covers 15 residues. The V and J ends lost 2 bases and 0 bases respectively, with 11 bases between them. The chain's CDR3 is CAWSTGILAKNIQYF. The CDR3 bases are TGTGCCTGGAGTACGGGGATCCTAGCCAAAAACATTCAGTACTTC.

The chain has TRBV4-1 and TRBJ2-3, with 13 bases matching TRBD2. There are 17 residues in the CDR3. V was clipped by 2 bases and J by 6 bases; unmatched bases: 8. Germline-derived CDR1 and CDR2 are MGHRA and YSYEKL. The CDR3 spells CASSQSLGLAGVDTQYF. CDR3 bases: TGCGCCAGCAGCCAAAGCCTCGGACTAGCGGGAGTGGATACGCAGTATTTT.

The chain recombines TRBV9 with TRBJ2-5; 7 bases agree with TRBD2. This CDR3 contains 19 residues. V was pared by 1 base and J by 3 bases, with 18 bases of the junction left unmatched. From germline, CDR1 is SGDLS and CDR2 YYNGEE. The CDR3 here is CASSVPNASEREIKETQYF. Written as DNA, the CDR3 is TGTGCCAGCAGCGTACCAAACGCGAGCGAGCGGGAAATCAAAGAGACCCAGTACTTC.

This sequence joins TRBV10-1 and TRBJ2-5; D is unclear. This CDR3 contains 13 residues. V lost 7 bases and J 4 bases, leaving 13 bases between the germline ends. Germline lookup yields CDR1 WNHNN and CDR2 SYGVQD (reference sequence). In DNA, the CDR3 is TGCGCCAGCACGGACCACTTAGGAGAGACCCAGTACTTC. Translating gives CASTDHLGETQYF.

The J gene is TRBJ1-1, the V gene TRBV5-1; D not resolved. The V gene's germline CDR1 is SGHRS and CDR2 YFSETQ. This CDR3 comprises 14 residues. The ends were cut back, 6 bases at V and 0 bases at J, with 12 bases in the middle. The CDR3 sequence is CASKISSVNTEAFF. CDR3 DNA sequence: TGCGCCAGCAAGATAAGTTCCGTGAACACTGAAGCTTTCTTT.

This clone has only one observation. The CDR3 spells CASSPRLAGFNEQFF. The CDR3, as DNA: TGTGCCAGCAGCCCTAGGCTAGCGGGCTTCAATGAGCAGTTCTTC. The chain carries TRBV13 and TRBJ2-1, with TRBD2 matching over 8 bases. J was trimmed by 6 bases and V by 5 bases; bases with no gene match: 9. The CDR3 spans 15 residues. From germline, CDR1 is PRHDT and CDR2 FYEKMQ (reference sequence).

Turning to this clone: The same CDR3 can be traced to other DNA sequences in this sample. This sequence joins TRBV20-1 and TRBJ2-1; D call uncertain. Germline CDR1 and CDR2: DFQATT and SNEGSKA (reference sequence). This CDR3 has 11 amino acids. V shed 3 bases and J shed 6 bases, with 6 bases lying between them. As DNA, the CDR3 is TGCAGTGCTAGTAGGGCCAATGAGCAGTTCTTC. Protein: CSASRANEQFF.